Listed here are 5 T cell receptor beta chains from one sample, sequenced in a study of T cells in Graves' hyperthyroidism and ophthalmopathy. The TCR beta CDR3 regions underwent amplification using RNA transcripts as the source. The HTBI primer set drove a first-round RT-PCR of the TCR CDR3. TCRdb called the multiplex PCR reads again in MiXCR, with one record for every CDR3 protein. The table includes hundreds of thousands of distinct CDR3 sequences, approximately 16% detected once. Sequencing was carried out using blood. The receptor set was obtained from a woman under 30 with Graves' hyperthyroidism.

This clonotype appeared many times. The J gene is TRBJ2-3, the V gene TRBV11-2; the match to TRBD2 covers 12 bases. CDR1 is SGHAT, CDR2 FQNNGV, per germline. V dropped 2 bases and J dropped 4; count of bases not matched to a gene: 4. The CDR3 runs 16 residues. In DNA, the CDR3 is TGTGCCAGCAGCTTATCTAGCGGGAGGGCGTCAGATACGCAGTATTTT. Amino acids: CASSLSSGRASDTQYF.

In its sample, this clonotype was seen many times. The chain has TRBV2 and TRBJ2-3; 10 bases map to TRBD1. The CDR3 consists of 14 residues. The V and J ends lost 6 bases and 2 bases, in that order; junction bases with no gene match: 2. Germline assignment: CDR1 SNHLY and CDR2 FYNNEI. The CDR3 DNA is TGTGCCAGCAGAGGGACAGGGGTCACAGATACGCAGTATTTT. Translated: CASRGTGVTDTQYF.

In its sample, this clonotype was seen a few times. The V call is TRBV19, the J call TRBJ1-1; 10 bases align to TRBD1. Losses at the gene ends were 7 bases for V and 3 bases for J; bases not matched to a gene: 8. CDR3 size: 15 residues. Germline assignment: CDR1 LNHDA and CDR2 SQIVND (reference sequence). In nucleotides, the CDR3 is TGTGCCAGTAAAGTATTAGGGACAGGGGACACTGAAGCTTTCTTT. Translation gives CASKVLGTGDTEAFF.

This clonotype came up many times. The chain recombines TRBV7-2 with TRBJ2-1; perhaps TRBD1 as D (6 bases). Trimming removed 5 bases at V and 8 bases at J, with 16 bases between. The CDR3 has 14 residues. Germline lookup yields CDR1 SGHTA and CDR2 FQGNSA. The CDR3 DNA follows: TGTGCCAGCAGCGCGCAACAGGGCTGGTATGAGCAGTTCTTC. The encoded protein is CASSAQQGWYEQFF.

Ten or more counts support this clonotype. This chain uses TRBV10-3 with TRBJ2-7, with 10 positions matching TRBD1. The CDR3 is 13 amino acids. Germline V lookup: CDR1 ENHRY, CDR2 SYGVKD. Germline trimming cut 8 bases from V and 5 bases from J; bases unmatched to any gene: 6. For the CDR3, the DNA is TGTGCCATCGCCGGGACAGGGGATCACGAGCAGTACTTC. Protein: CAIAGTGDHEQYF.